Each of the 15 T cell receptor beta chains below was sequenced from the same sample in a study of blood T cell repertoires in COVID-19. Here immunoSEQ multiplex PCR was the method, and the copy in TCRdb shows in-frame clones only, minus some. This table has under 550,000 clones, 70% to 90% appearing once. Sequenced: peripheral blood. The receptor source for this set is a young man with COVID-19, enrolled during active disease.

J is TRBJ2-3 and V is TRBV28; 9 bases line up with TRBD2. The J segment lost 3 bases and the V segment lost 6 bases, leaving 4 bases of the junction unmatched. CDR3 length: 14 residues. Germline V gene sequence: CDR1 MDHEN, CDR2 SYDVKM. The CDR3 DNA sequence: TGTGCCAGCAGCAATAGCGGGAGTACAGATACGCAGTATTTT. Protein sequence: CASSNSGSTDTQYF.

The chain has TRBV28 and TRBJ2-5; 12 nucleotides align to TRBD2. The length of the CDR3 is 16 residues. V was clipped by 5 bases and J by 4 bases; unmatched bases: 8. The V gene's germline CDR1 is MDHEN and CDR2 SYDVKM. CDR3 in amino acids: CASSPGLAGPRETQYF. The CDR3 DNA reads as TGTGCCAGCAGTCCAGGACTAGCGGGACCGCGAGAGACCCAGTACTTC.

The V call is TRBV5-1, the J call TRBJ1-1; D possibly corresponds to TRBD1 (5 bases). The CDR3 sequence is 17 residues long. Trimming shortened V by 0 bases and J by 0 bases, and 15 bases separated the two germline ends. Germline loops: CDR1 SGHRS, CDR2 YFSETQ. The CDR3 nucleotides are TGCGCCAGCAGCTTGGTGACAGATCCCCAAATGAACACTGAAGCTTTCTTT. Translation gives CASSLVTDPQMNTEAFF.

J is TRBJ2-1 and V is TRBV24-1; D possibly corresponds to TRBD1 (6 bases). The germline V gene encodes CDR1 KGHDR and CDR2 SFDVKD. The CDR3 covers 13 residues. Trimming left V 5 bases short and J 10 bases short, with 14 bases between. The CDR3 loop reads CATSAAGTFEQFF. CDR3 nucleotides: TGTGCCACCAGTGCTGCCGGGACATTCGAGCAGTTCTTC.

The chain couples TRBV19 to TRBJ2-7; D possibly corresponds to TRBD1 (5 bases). V shed 1 base and J shed 5 bases, with 18 bases lying between them. The germline V gene encodes CDR1 LNHDA and CDR2 SQIVND (reference sequence). There are 16 residues in the CDR3. The CDR3 region is CASSIVGAGGLDEQYF. CDR3 bases: TGTGCCAGTAGTATAGTTGGGGCAGGCGGTCTGGACGAGCAGTACTTC.

J is TRBJ2-5 and V is TRBV2, with 7 bases that match TRBD2. The CDR3 consists of 16 residues. Germline CDR1 is SNHLY and CDR2 is FYNNEI. The ends lost 1 base at V and 7 bases at J; junction bases unmatched: 12. Here the CDR3 reads CASSEEGLAAVGTQYF. Here the CDR3 DNA reads TGTGCCAGCAGTGAAGAAGGCCTAGCGGCCGTGGGGACCCAGTACTTC.

CDR3 DNA sequence: TGTGCCAGCAGCCGGAGACTAGCGGGAGAGCAAAGCGAGCAGTACTTC. It encodes CASSRRLAGEQSEQYF. The chain recombines TRBV3-1 (or the pseudogene TRBV3-2) with TRBJ2-7; TRBD2 aligns across 12 bases. The CDR3 has 16 residues. With 4 bases clipped from V and 6 bases from J, the junction kept 10 bases outside the gene matches. Germline loops: CDR1 LGHDT, CDR2 YNNKEL (reference sequence).

The chain has TRBV5-1 and TRBJ2-1; TRBD2 agrees at 9 bases. This CDR3 has 17 amino acids. The V and J ends lost 0 bases and 6 bases, in that order; junction bases with no gene match: 10. CDR1 and CDR2 from the germline V gene are SGHRS and YFSETQ. The CDR3: CASSLGAGGTFSNEQFF. CDR3 bases: TGCGCCAGCAGCTTGGGGGCGGGAGGGACCTTTTCCAATGAGCAGTTCTTC.

This chain connects TRBV9 to TRBJ2-3; 9 bases fit TRBD1. This CDR3 has 15 residues. Looked up from germline, CDR1 is SGDLS and CDR2 is YYNGEE. Unmatched junction bases numbered 5, after V lost 0 bases and J lost 6 bases. This chain's CDR3 is CASSVVRDRDDTQYF. The CDR3 DNA reads TGTGCCAGCAGCGTAGTTCGGGACAGGGACGATACGCAGTATTTT.

In this sample, this clone turned up a few times. The chain joins TRBV5-6 to TRBJ1-2, with 7 bases matching TRBD1. The V gene end was trimmed by 4 bases and the J gene end by 5 bases; junction bases not matched to a gene: 8. Germline V lookup: CDR1 SGHDT, CDR2 YYEEEE. The CDR3 contains 14 residues. CDR3 amino acids: CASSRSDRDYGYTF. In DNA form, the CDR3 reads TGTGCCAGCAGCCGTAGCGACAGGGATTATGGCTACACCTTC.

The chain combines TRBV14 with TRBJ2-3; 8 bases are a match to TRBD1. V trimming: 3 bases; J trimming: 8 bases; junction bases outside the gene matches: 10. The CDR3 contains 15 residues. CDR1 and CDR2 (germline): SGHDN, FVKESK. The CDR3: CASSHEDRARTTQYF. As DNA, the CDR3 is TGTGCCAGCAGCCATGAGGACAGGGCGAGGACTACGCAGTATTTT.

The chain links TRBV18 to TRBJ1-1; no definite D call. This CDR3 contains 13 residues. V gave up 4 bases and J gave up 1 base, with 7 bases separating them. Germline V gene lookup returns CDR1 KGHSH and CDR2 LQKENI. CDR3 coding DNA: TGTGCCAGCTCACTGACAACGAACACTGAAGCTTTCTTT. It translates to CASSLTTNTEAFF.

The chain recombines TRBV18 with TRBJ1-1, with a possible D match to TRBD1 (6 bases). Trimming pared 3 bases from V and 1 base from J, leaving 15 bases between. The CDR3 is 16 residues long. Germline lookup yields CDR1 KGHSH and CDR2 LQKENI. CDR3: CASSPPGGRGNTEAFF. As DNA, the CDR3 is TGTGCCAGCTCACCGCCGGGGGGGCGGGGGAACACTGAAGCTTTCTTT.

The chain recombines TRBV30 with TRBJ2-2, with TRBD2 matching 12 bases. V shed 6 bases, J shed 5 bases, and the junction held 10 bases outside the gene matches. Germline lookup yields CDR1 GTSNPN and CDR2 SVGIG (reference sequence). CDR3 size: 16 residues. CDR3 residues: CACLGLAGIRTGELFF. Here the CDR3 DNA reads TGTGCCTGCTTGGGACTAGCGGGCATCCGAACCGGGGAGCTGTTTTTT.

The CDR3 coding sequence is TGTGCCAGCAGTGAATGGGAAGGAGTAGCGGCTTTCTTT. It is translated as CASSEWEGVAAFF. V usage is TRBV25-1 and J usage is TRBJ1-1; D call uncertain. The V and J ends lost 1 base and 11 bases respectively, with 14 bases between them. CDR1 is MGHDK, CDR2 SYGVNS, per germline. This CDR3 is built from 13 residues.